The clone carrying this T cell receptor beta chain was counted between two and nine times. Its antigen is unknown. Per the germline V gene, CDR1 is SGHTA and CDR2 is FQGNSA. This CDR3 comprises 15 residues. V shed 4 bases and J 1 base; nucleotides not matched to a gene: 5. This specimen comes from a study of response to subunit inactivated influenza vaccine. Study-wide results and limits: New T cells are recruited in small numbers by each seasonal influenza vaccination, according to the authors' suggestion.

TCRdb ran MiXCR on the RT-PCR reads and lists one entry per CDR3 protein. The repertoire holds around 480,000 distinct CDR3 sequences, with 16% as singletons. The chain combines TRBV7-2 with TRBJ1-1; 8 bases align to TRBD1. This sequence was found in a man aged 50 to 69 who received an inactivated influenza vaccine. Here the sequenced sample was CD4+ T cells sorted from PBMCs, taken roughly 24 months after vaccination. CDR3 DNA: TGTGCCAGCAGCTCCCGGACAGGGAGGAACACTGAAGCTTTCTTT. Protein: CASSSRTGRNTEAFF.